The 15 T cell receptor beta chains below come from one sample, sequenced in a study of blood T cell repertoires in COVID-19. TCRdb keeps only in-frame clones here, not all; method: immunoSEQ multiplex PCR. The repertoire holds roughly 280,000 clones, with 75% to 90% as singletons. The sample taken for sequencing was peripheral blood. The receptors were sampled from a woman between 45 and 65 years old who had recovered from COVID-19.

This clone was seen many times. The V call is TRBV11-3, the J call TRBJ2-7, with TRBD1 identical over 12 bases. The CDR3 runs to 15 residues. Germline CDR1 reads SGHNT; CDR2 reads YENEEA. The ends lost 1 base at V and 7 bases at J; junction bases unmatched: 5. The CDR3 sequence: CASSLGRDRGREQYF. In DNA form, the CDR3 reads TGTGCCAGCAGCTTAGGCCGGGACAGGGGGCGTGAGCAGTACTTC.

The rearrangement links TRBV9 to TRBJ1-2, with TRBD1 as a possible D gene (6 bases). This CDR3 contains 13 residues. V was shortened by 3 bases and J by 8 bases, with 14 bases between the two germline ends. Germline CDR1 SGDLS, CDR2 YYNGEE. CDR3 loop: CASSDGGLRGYTF. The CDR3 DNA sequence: TGTGCCAGCAGCGACGGGGGGCTGCGCGGCTACACCTTC.

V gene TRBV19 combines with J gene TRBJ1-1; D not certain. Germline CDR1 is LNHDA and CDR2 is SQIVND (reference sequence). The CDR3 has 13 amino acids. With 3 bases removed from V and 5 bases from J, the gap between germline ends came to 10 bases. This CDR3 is CASSIGSGTEAFF. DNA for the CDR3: TGTGCCAGTAGTATCGGGTCGGGGACTGAAGCTTTCTTT.

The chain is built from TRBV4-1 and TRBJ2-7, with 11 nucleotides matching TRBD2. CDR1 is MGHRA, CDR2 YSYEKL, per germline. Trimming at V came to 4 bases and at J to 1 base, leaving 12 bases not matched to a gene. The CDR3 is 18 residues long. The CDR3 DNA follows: TGCGCCAGCAGCCGTGGGACTAGCGGCCCAACGACGTCCTACGAGCAGTACTTC. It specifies CASSRGTSGPTTSYEQYF.

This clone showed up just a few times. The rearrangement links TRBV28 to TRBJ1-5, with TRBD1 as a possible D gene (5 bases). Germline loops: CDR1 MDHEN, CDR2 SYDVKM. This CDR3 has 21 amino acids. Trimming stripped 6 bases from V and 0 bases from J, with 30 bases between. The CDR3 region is CASRNIYRRGFWGDSNQPQHF. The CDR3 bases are TGTGCCAGCAGGAATATATATCGGCGAGGATTCTGGGGGGATAGCAATCAGCCCCAGCATTTT.

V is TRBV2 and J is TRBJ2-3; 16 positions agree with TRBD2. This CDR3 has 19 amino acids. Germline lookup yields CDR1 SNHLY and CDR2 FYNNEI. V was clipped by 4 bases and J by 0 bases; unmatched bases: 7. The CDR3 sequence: CASSVTGLAGGRSTDTQYF. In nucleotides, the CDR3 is TGTGCCAGCAGTGTGACGGGACTAGCGGGAGGGAGGAGCACAGATACGCAGTATTTT.

CDR3 protein: CASSMGVGSGRAGSGELFF. DNA of the CDR3: TGTGCCAGTAGTATGGGTGTAGGTAGCGGGAGGGCCGGGTCCGGGGAGCTGTTTTTT. The chain carries TRBV19 and TRBJ2-2; 11 positions agree with TRBD2. This CDR3 comprises 19 residues. Germline loops: CDR1 LNHDA, CDR2 SQIVND (reference sequence). The ends lost 3 bases at V and 6 bases at J; junction bases unmatched: 15.

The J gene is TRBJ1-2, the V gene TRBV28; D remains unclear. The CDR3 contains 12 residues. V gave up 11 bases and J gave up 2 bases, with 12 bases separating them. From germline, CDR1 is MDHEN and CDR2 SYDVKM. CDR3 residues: CASQRANYGYTF. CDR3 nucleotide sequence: TGTGCCTCCCAACGCGCGAACTATGGCTACACCTTC.

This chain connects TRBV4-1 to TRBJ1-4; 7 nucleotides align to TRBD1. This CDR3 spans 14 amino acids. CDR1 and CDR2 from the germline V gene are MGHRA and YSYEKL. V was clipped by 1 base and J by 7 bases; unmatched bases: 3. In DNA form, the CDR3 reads TGCGCCAGCAGCCAAGTGGCAGGGGGTGAAAAACTGTTTTTT. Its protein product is CASSQVAGGEKLFF.

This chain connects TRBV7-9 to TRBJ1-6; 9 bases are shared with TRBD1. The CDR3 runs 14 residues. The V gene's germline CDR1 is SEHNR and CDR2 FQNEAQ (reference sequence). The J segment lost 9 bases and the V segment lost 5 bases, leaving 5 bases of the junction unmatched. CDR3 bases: TGTGCCAGCAGCCCGGGACAGGGAGGTTCACCCCTCCACTTT. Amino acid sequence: CASSPGQGGSPLHF.

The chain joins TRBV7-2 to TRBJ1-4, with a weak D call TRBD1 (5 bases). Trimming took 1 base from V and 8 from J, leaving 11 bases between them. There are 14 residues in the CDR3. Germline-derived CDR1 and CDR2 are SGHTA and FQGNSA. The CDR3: CASSLVGVFEKLFF. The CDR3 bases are TGTGCCAGCAGCTTAGTAGGGGTTTTCGAAAAACTGTTTTTT.

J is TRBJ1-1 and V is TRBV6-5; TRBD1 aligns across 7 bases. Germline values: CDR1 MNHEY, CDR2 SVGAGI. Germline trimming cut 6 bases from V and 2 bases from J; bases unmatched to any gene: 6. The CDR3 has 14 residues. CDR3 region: CASRAGTANTEAFF. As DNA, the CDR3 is TGTGCCAGCAGGGCCGGGACAGCCAACACTGAAGCTTTCTTT.

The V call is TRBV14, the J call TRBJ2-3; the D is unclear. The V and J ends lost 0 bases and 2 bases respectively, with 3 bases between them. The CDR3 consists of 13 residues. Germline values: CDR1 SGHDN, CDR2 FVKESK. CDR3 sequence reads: CASSQDLTDTQYF. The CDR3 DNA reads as TGTGCCAGCAGCCAAGATCTCACAGATACGCAGTATTTT.

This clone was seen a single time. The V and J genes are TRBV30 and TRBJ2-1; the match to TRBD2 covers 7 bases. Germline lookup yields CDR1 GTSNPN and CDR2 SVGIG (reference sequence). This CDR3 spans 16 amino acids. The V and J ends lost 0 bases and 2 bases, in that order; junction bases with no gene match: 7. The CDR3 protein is CAWSVLTSSTYNEQFF. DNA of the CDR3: TGTGCCTGGAGTGTCCTGACTAGCTCGACCTACAATGAGCAGTTCTTC. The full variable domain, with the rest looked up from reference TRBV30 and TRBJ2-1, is SQTIHQWPATLVQPVGSPLSLECTVEGTSNPNLYWYRQAAGRGLQLLFYSVGIGQISSEVPQNLSASRPQDRQFILSSKKLLLSDSGFYLCAWSVLTSSTYNEQFFGPGTRLTVL.

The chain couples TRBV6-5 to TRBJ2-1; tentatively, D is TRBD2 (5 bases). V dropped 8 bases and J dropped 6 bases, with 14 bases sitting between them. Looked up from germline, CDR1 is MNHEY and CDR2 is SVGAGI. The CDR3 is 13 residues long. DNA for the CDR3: TGTGCCAGCTTCTCCCCCCGGGGCAATGAGCAGTTCTTC. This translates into CASFSPRGNEQFF.